Listed below are T cell receptor beta chains from one sample, sequenced in a study of shared clonotypes between healthy human individuals. Some clones are missing from TCRdb's copy, which holds only in-frame ones; the method was immunoSEQ multiplex PCR. Of around 1.6 million clones in the sample, roughly 98% were seen once. Sequencing was carried out using naive CD4+ T cells sorted from blood. The source of these receptors is a man between 25 and 39 years old in good health. CDR3s include the opening cysteine and the closing phenylalanine or tryptophan. Each record gives: V gene, clone size, D gene, J gene, CDR3 protein, CDR3 DNA. The D gene is left open where the match is weak. Expanded clones are given a class, and other clones once, few, many or no size at all.

v_call: TRBV7-3
clone_size: .
d_call: .
j_call: TRBJ2-1
cdr3_aa: CASSLRPWDEQFF
cdr3_nt: TGTGCCAGCAGCTTAAGACCCTGGGATGAGCAGTTCTTC

v_call: TRBV29-1
clone_size: .
d_call: TRBD2
j_call: TRBJ2-3
cdr3_aa: CSVEDQWSGGRWADTQYF
cdr3_nt: TGCAGCGTTGAAGATCAATGGTCGGGCGGGAGATGGGCAGATACGCAGTATTTT

v_call: TRBV19
clone_size: .
d_call: TRBD1
j_call: TRBJ2-1
cdr3_aa: CASSTRQGNEQFF
cdr3_nt: TGTGCCAGTAGTACTCGACAGGGCAATGAGCAGTTCTTC

v_call: TRBV4-2
clone_size: .
d_call: .
j_call: TRBJ2-7
cdr3_aa: CASSQVGDSRPEQYF
cdr3_nt: TGTGCCAGCAGCCAAGTGGGGGACTCCAGGCCCGAGCAGTACTTC

v_call: TRBV28
clone_size: .
d_call: TRBD1
j_call: TRBJ2-7
cdr3_aa: CASRPGQAISYEQYF
cdr3_nt: TGTGCCAGCAGACCGGGACAGGCTATCTCCTACGAGCAGTACTTC

v_call: TRBV19
clone_size: .
d_call: .
j_call: TRBJ1-2
cdr3_aa: CASSYLDAVNYGYTF
cdr3_nt: TGTGCCAGTAGCTACCTAGACGCAGTAAACTATGGCTACACCTTC

v_call: TRBV5-1
clone_size: .
d_call: .
j_call: TRBJ2-3
cdr3_aa: CASSLLAADTQYF
cdr3_nt: TGCGCCAGCAGCTTGCTTGCGGCCGATACGCAGTATTTT

v_call: TRBV5-1
clone_size: once
d_call: TRBD2
j_call: TRBJ2-1
cdr3_aa: CASSLGLAGPTYNEQFF
cdr3_nt: TGCGCCAGCAGCCTAGGACTAGCGGGTCCTACCTACAATGAGCAGTTCTTC

v_call: TRBV6-5
clone_size: .
d_call: .
j_call: TRBJ1-1
cdr3_aa: CASLWGTEAFF
cdr3_nt: TGTGCCAGCTTATGGGGCACTGAAGCTTTCTTT

v_call: TRBV7-3
clone_size: .
d_call: .
j_call: TRBJ2-6
cdr3_aa: CASSHYLTSGANVLTF
cdr3_nt: TGTGCCAGCAGCCATTACCTTACGTCTGGGGCCAACGTCCTGACTTTC

v_call: TRBV11-2
clone_size: .
d_call: .
j_call: TRBJ2-5
cdr3_aa: CASSLGSRQETQYF
cdr3_nt: TGTGCCAGCAGCTTAGGGTCCCGTCAAGAGACCCAGTACTTC

v_call: TRBV14
clone_size: .
d_call: .
j_call: TRBJ2-5
cdr3_aa: CASSQLTGIGETQYF
cdr3_nt: TGTGCCAGCAGCCAATTAACAGGGATCGGAGAGACCCAGTACTTC

v_call: TRBV7-9
clone_size: .
d_call: .
j_call: TRBJ1-2
cdr3_aa: CASSQSGGSRNGYTF
cdr3_nt: TGTGCCAGCAGCCAATCGGGAGGGAGTAGAAATGGCTACACCTTC

v_call: TRBV5-1
clone_size: .
d_call: TRBD2
j_call: TRBJ2-1
cdr3_aa: CASSLGLAGGLYNEQFF
cdr3_nt: TGCGCCAGCAGCTTGGGACTAGCGGGAGGACTCTACAATGAGCAGTTCTTC

v_call: TRBV7-6
clone_size: .
d_call: TRBD1
j_call: TRBJ1-2
cdr3_aa: CASSTGGGYTF
cdr3_nt: TGTGCCAGCAGCACAGGGGGTGGCTACACCTTC

v_call: TRBV14
clone_size: once
d_call: TRBD2
j_call: TRBJ2-1
cdr3_aa: CASSPLQGASGKAYNEQFF
cdr3_nt: TGTGCCAGCAGCCCCCTTCAGGGCGCTAGCGGAAAGGCCTACAATGAGCAGTTCTTC

v_call: TRBV20-1
clone_size: .
d_call: .
j_call: TRBJ2-7
cdr3_aa: CSAREVDEQYF
cdr3_nt: TGCAGTGCTCGTGAAGTGGACGAGCAGTACTTC

v_call: TRBV10-1
clone_size: .
d_call: .
j_call: TRBJ1-1
cdr3_aa: CASSESTRGGTEAFF
cdr3_nt: TGCGCCAGCAGTGAGTCGACCAGGGGTGGTACTGAAGCTTTCTTT

v_call: TRBV25-1
clone_size: .
d_call: .
j_call: TRBJ1-4
cdr3_aa: CASSESPNEKLFF
cdr3_nt: TGTGCCAGCAGTGAATCCCCAAATGAAAAACTGTTTTTT

v_call: TRBV18
clone_size: .
d_call: TRBD2
j_call: TRBJ2-3
cdr3_aa: CASSPWEERGIDTQYF
cdr3_nt: TGTGCCAGCTCACCATGGGAAGAGCGGGGGATAGATACGCAGTATTTT

v_call: TRBV28
clone_size: .
d_call: .
j_call: TRBJ2-1
cdr3_aa: CASSPPGAVTYNEQFF
cdr3_nt: TGTGCCAGCAGTCCGCCCGGAGCGGTAACTTACAATGAGCAGTTCTTC

v_call: TRBV7-8
clone_size: once
d_call: TRBD2
j_call: TRBJ2-7
cdr3_aa: CASSLARLAGGPYEQYF
cdr3_nt: TGTGCCAGCAGCTTAGCGAGGCTAGCGGGAGGGCCTTACGAGCAGTACTTC

v_call: TRBV15
clone_size: .
d_call: .
j_call: TRBJ1-2
cdr3_aa: CATSRERVEDYGYTF
cdr3_nt: TGTGCCACCAGCAGAGAAAGGGTGGAAGACTATGGCTACACCTTC

v_call: TRBV13
clone_size: once
d_call: TRBD2
j_call: TRBJ2-7
cdr3_aa: CASSSGTSGSYEQYF
cdr3_nt: TGTGCCAGCAGCTCCGGGACTAGCGGGAGTTACGAGCAGTACTTC